The 11 T cell receptor beta chains listed next were all sequenced from one sample in a study of blood T cells in healthy people across ages. Next came a second PCR, run for about 7 to 12 cycles, which used a sample-barcoded 5' primer along with a J-beta primer mix. TCRdb used MiXCR to reprocess the 5' RACE reads, holding one entry per CDR3 protein. This table has around 800,000 distinct CDR3 sequences, 44% appearing once. Material for sequencing was blood. The receptors come from a man between 60 and 75 years old in good health.

This clonotype was observed a handful of times. The chain carries TRBV7-3 and TRBJ2-1; 7 bases are a match to TRBD2. V lost 4 bases to trimming and J lost 0 bases; unmatched junction nucleotides: 6. This CDR3 spans 16 amino acids. Germline lookup yields CDR1 SGHTA and CDR2 FQGTGA. CDR3 DNA sequence: TGTGCCAGCAGCTCGACTAGCACGAGCTCCTACAATGAGCAGTTCTTC. Protein sequence: CASSSTSTSSYNEQFF.

The chain uses TRBV28 and TRBJ2-3; D may be TRBD2 (5 bases). The CDR3 extends over 14 amino acids. Trimming took off 3 bases at V and 2 bases at J, with 9 bases between the two ends. Germline V gene sequence: CDR1 MDHEN, CDR2 SYDVKM. DNA of the CDR3: TGTGCCAGCAGTTTTGCGGGCAACACAGATACGCAGTATTTT. This encodes CASSFAGNTDTQYF.

This clonotype came up a few times. The chain couples TRBV15 to TRBJ1-6, with a tentative D call TRBD1 (6 bases). Trimming removed 0 bases from V and 10 bases from J, with 13 bases in between. There are 15 residues in the CDR3. Germline V lookup: CDR1 LNHNV, CDR2 YYDKDF (reference sequence). This chain's CDR3 is CATSRDLAGESPLHF. CDR3 in DNA: TGTGCCACCAGCAGAGATCTGGCAGGGGAATCACCCCTCCACTTT.

This chain uses TRBV20-1 with TRBJ2-5; 10 positions agree with TRBD2. Germline V gene sequence: CDR1 DFQATT, CDR2 SNEGSKA (reference sequence). This CDR3 spans 15 amino acids. V dropped 3 bases and J dropped 1; count of bases not matched to a gene: 5. CDR3: CSARPSGGAQETQYF. In nucleotides, the CDR3 is TGCAGTGCTAGGCCCAGCGGGGGGGCCCAAGAGACCCAGTACTTC.

This clonotype was seen a few times. The CDR3 DNA follows: TGCAGTGCTAGTGGAAGGGCCGAGACCCAGTACTTC. Encoded protein: CSASGRAETQYF. The chain is built from TRBV20-1 and TRBJ2-5; D is undetermined. Trimming removed 3 bases at V and 5 bases at J, with 10 bases between. This CDR3 is built from 12 residues. From germline, CDR1 is DFQATT and CDR2 SNEGSKA (reference sequence).

This clonotype has a handful of counts. The gene calls are TRBV12-3 or TRBV12-4 and TRBJ2-2, with D hard to call. Trimming left V 6 bases short and J 2 bases short, with 10 bases between. CDR3 size: 14 residues. This chain's CDR3 is CASRTTPNTGELFF. The CDR3 DNA sequence: TGTGCCAGCAGGACGACACCAAACACCGGGGAGCTGTTTTTT.

This clonotype was seen only a few times. The V and J genes are TRBV15 and TRBJ2-4, with 9 bases aligning to TRBD1. The CDR3 consists of 16 residues. Germline assignment: CDR1 LNHNV and CDR2 YYDKDF (reference sequence). The trim removed 3 bases at V and 7 bases at J, leaving 10 bases unmatched. CDR3: CATSSPGTGKENIQYF. CDR3 coding DNA: TGTGCCACCAGCAGCCCCGGGACAGGGAAAGAGAACATTCAGTACTTC.

This clonotype was detected once. The chain links TRBV7-2 to TRBJ2-3, with 7 bases matching TRBD2. From germline, CDR1 is SGHTA and CDR2 FQGNSA. The junction had 9 bases not matched to a gene; V was cut back by 4 bases and J by 11 bases. This CDR3 region has 13 residues. CDR3 protein: CASSSRVTGGQYF. For the CDR3, the DNA is TGTGCCAGCAGCTCCCGAGTCACGGGGGGGCAGTATTTT. The whole variable domain, remainder taken from reference TRBV7-2 and TRBJ2-3, is GAGVSQSPSNKVTEKGKDVELRCDPISGHTALYWYRQSLGQGLEFLIYFQGNSAPDKSGLPSDRFSAERTGGSVSTLTIQRTQQEDSAVYLCASSSRVTGGQYFGPGTRLTVL.

About this clonotype itself: One junction end does not reproduce the germline sequence, and a read error may be involved. V usage is TRBV30 and J usage is TRBJ2-1; TRBD1 matches 8 bases. The CDR3 sequence is 16 residues long. CDR1 is GTSNPN and CDR2 is SVGIG in the germline V gene (reference sequence). The CDR3: CAWSAPGTGNCNEQFF. DNA of the CDR3: TGTGCCTGGAGTGCCCCCGGGACAGGTAACTGCAATGAGCAGTTCTTT.

This clonotype was seen a few times. The V gene is TRBV7-2, the J gene TRBJ2-1; TRBD2 aligns across 13 bases. Trimming at V came to 1 base and at J to 5 bases, leaving 5 bases not matched to a gene. The CDR3 length is 17 residues. Germline CDR1 SGHTA, CDR2 FQGNSA. CDR3 sequence reads: CASSLVGTSGENNEQFF. CDR3 in DNA: TGTGCCAGCAGCTTAGTGGGGACTAGCGGGGAAAACAATGAGCAGTTCTTC.

This clonotype came up a few times. The rearrangement uses TRBV7-2 and TRBJ2-5, with 9 bases aligning to TRBD1. The CDR3 is 15 residues long. Per the germline V gene, CDR1 is SGHTA and CDR2 is FQGNSA. The junction had 5 bases not matched to a gene; V was cut back by 1 base and J by 5 bases. CDR3 loop: CASSLVAGTGETQYF. The CDR3 DNA follows: TGTGCCAGCAGCTTAGTAGCCGGGACAGGGGAGACCCAGTACTTC.